This TCR beta chain derives from a study of cytomegalovirus exposure and HLA in healthy donors. The table lists this clone with a few counts. What it binds is unknown. Notes on the study in general: A later analysis found that most CMV-associated TCR beta chains appeared HLA-restricted. Later examination showed HLA-associated TCR beta chains had greater clonal expansion than equally common others. Sequencing likely generated an artifact that appeared as a cluster of highly shared sequence variants.

With 60 Vbeta and 13 Jbeta primers, the PCR was carried out. Libraries were prepared by immunoSEQ multiplex PCR; TCRdb keeps only in-frame clonotypes and omits some of them. The sample records roughly 82,000 clones, roughly four fifths being singletons. The sample consisted of PBMCs. The TCR was taken from a woman between 45 and 65 years old in good health and CMV-seropositive.

The CDR3 region has the DNA TGTGCCAGTAGTCTTACTGGCGGGAGTACAGATACGCAGTATTTT. This sequence encodes CASSLTGGSTDTQYF. The chain recombines TRBV19 with TRBJ2-3, with 7 bases that match TRBD2. This CDR3 has 15 residues. The germline gives CDR1 LNHDA, CDR2 SQIVND (reference sequence). Trimming cost V 5 bases and J 3 bases; bases outside gene matches: 8.